This TCR beta chain stems from a study of OX40 agonist ivuxolimab in advanced cancers. At the level of the whole study: Ivuxolimab was a fully human IgG2 agonistic monoclonal antibody targeting the costimulatory receptor OX40 (CD134). Intravenous ivuxolimab was administered to patients every 2 weeks at six dose levels: 0.01, 0.1, 0.3, 1.5, 3 and 10 mg/kg. Of the roughly 52 dose-escalation patients, hepatocellular carcinoma was present in 19, melanoma in around 15, renal cell carcinoma in 9 and head and neck cancer in 9. The dose-escalation cohort was over 70% male with a mean age of about 54 years, ranging from roughly 20 to 80. Patients were allowed to have had prior anti-PD-1, anti-PD-L1 or anti-CTLA-4 therapy, and about 40% of the dose-escalation patients had been treated with checkpoint inhibitors. Partial responses were achieved by three dose-escalation patients, of whom one had hepatocellular carcinoma and two had cutaneous melanoma. Peripheral TCRbeta sequencing aimed to test whether ivuxolimab altered TCR sequence diversity and caused clonal T-cell expansion. The paper covers the monotherapy dose-escalation part of the phase I ivuxolimab trial, which included N of about 50 patients.

CDR1 and CDR2 are read off the germline V gene as SQVTM and ANQGSEA. The CDR3 starts with the cysteine, ends with the phenylalanine, and has 15 residues. Only the CDR3 DNA is retained, 45 bases long and in frame from the first base. The trim is 0 bases for V and 9 bases for J, with a gap of 18 bases between the germline ends. For sequencing of the TCRbeta CDR3 region, genomic DNA was extracted from the sorted cells. The immunoSEQ Assay was used for sequencing of TCRbeta CDR3 regions. Sourced from immuneACCESS, this table was stored by TCRdb with only in-frame sequences that have V and J called. A share of the clones is absent; for the studies checked, an unresolved V gene accounts for under half, and the remainder has no known explanation. This sample has tens of thousands of clones in its table, and around 90% of those were observed once. Of the sample, 3.5% to 4% is held by the ten largest clones.

Broad study findings and their caveats: Low levels of normalized T-cell clonal expansion were also seen in some patients who did not respond. In the 0.1-3.0 mg/kg groups, partial responders were among the patients with the lowest normalized peripheral clonal expansion, particularly in CD8+ T cells. On average, CD8+ T cells showed more expanded clones than CD4+ T cells after ivuxolimab. At doses of 0.1 to 3.0 mg/kg, clonal expansion of both CD4+ and CD8+ blood T cells was observed from baseline to week 6. Which antigens the clonally expanded peripheral T cells were specific for was not determined.

The trial excluded patients who had a history of autoimmune disease or who were on systemic immunosuppression. Peripheral blood for TCR sequencing was collected from all dose cohorts at baseline, on cycle 4 day 1, and on cycle 7 day 1. The samples were taken from a phase I, first-in-human, multicenter, open-label dose-escalation trial of ivuxolimab. Adults with locally advanced or metastatic melanoma, renal cell, hepatocellular, or head and neck squamous cell carcinoma were enrolled in the trial. Before TCR sequencing, CD4+ T cells and CD8+ T cells from peripheral blood were sorted into separate populations. Of note for this clone: This clone's antigen is unknown. Base qualities are missing; no much larger clone stands one base away.

The specimen was CD4+ or CD8+ T cells sorted from blood, collected in a trial of the OX40 agonist ivuxolimab. The sequence joins TRBV29-1 to TRBJ2-1; the D gene is possibly TRBD1, with 6 bases matching. This TCR was recovered from an adult with an advanced solid tumor such as melanoma, head and neck, liver or kidney cancer. DNA sequence: TGCAGCGTTGAAGATCCGGACCATTTAGGGGGTGAGCAGTTCTTC. Translated, it gives CSVEDPDHLGGEQFF.